The 17 T cell receptor beta chains given below trace back to one sample, sequenced in a study of T cells after yellow fever vaccination. From the 5' RACE reads, TCRdb called clonotypes with MiXCR, one entry per CDR3 protein. Here the sample spans 310,000 or so distinct CDR3 sequences, around 4% being singletons. The sample consisted of PBMCs, taken on the day of the yellow fever booster vaccination. Every receptor here comes from a man in his late teens or twenties who received the YFV17D yellow fever vaccine.

This clonotype has only a few counts. This sequence joins TRBV20-1 and TRBJ2-5, with D perhaps matching TRBD2 (5 bases). This CDR3 region has 19 residues. Trimming removed 3 bases at V and 1 base at J, with 27 bases between. Germline V gene sequence: CDR1 DFQATT, CDR2 SNEGSKA (reference sequence). Here the CDR3 reads CSASPLGSSGLTLQETQYF. In DNA form, the CDR3 reads TGCAGTGCTAGTCCCCTGGGATCGAGCGGATTAACACTCCAAGAGACCCAGTACTTC.

This clonotype was detected only a few times. The chain couples TRBV5-4 to TRBJ1-4; D is possibly TRBD1 (5 bases). CDR1 and CDR2 from the germline V gene are SGHNT and YYREEE (reference sequence). The length of the CDR3 is 13 residues. With 2 bases removed from V and 8 bases from J, the gap between germline ends came to 10 bases. CDR3 loop: CASSFPGSEKLFF. In DNA, the CDR3 is TGTGCCAGCAGCTTTCCAGGGAGCGAAAAACTGTTTTTT.

This clonotype has at least ten counts. The rearrangement uses TRBV20-1 and TRBJ1-4, with TRBD1 identical over 10 bases. The CDR3 spans 12 residues. Germline loops: CDR1 DFQATT, CDR2 SNEGSKA (reference sequence). Germline trimming cut 6 bases from V and 15 bases from J; bases unmatched to any gene: 10. In nucleotides, the CDR3 is TGCAGTGCACGGACCTGGGACAGGGGAATGTTTTTT. Translation: CSARTWDRGMFF.

This clonotype was picked up a small number of times. The V and J genes are TRBV30 and TRBJ1-2; possibly TRBD1 for D (5 bases). The V end lost 3 bases, the J end lost 7 bases, and 27 bases lay between the germline ends. Germline assignment: CDR1 GTSNPN and CDR2 SVGIG (reference sequence). CDR3 length: 17 amino acids. This CDR3 reads CAWSRLHPPRAGGGYTF. CDR3 nucleotides: TGTGCCTGGAGCCGTCTACACCCCCCTAGGGCCGGGGGTGGCTACACCTTC.

This clonotype has ten or more counts. This chain joins TRBV7-9 and TRBJ2-1; 10 nucleotides line up with TRBD2. Germline V gene data show CDR1 as SEHNR and CDR2 as FQNEAQ (reference sequence). This CDR3 comprises 16 residues. Trimming removed 2 bases from V and 2 bases from J; junction bases left unmatched: 3. The CDR3 coding sequence is TGTGCCAGCAGCTTAAGCCTAGCGGGGGCCTACAATGAGCAGTTCTTC. Its translation: CASSLSLAGAYNEQFF.

In its sample, this clonotype was seen a few times. The rearrangement joins TRBV7-2 to TRBJ1-3; no reliable D call. CDR1 is SGHTA and CDR2 is FQGNSA in the germline V gene. The CDR3 is 16 amino acids. The ends were cut back, 4 bases at V and 0 bases at J, with 13 bases in the middle. The CDR3 protein is CASSYGGPSSGNTIYF. In DNA form, the CDR3 reads TGTGCCAGCAGCTACGGCGGGCCGAGCTCTGGAAACACCATATATTTT.

This clonotype was seen more than once but under ten times. The chain employs TRBV7-6 and TRBJ2-3, with D unclear. The CDR3 runs to 14 residues. The V and J ends lost 6 bases and 3 bases respectively, with 13 bases between them. From germline, CDR1 is SGHVS and CDR2 FNYEAQ. CDR3 sequence reads: CASSHDFPTDTQYF. CDR3 coding DNA: TGTGCCAGCAGTCACGACTTCCCGACAGATACGCAGTATTTT.

This clonotype has just a few counts. The genes are TRBV6-2 or TRBV6-3 and TRBJ2-7; D is possibly TRBD2 (5 bases). Trimming left V 6 bases short and J 2 bases short, with 11 bases between. The CDR3 spans 13 residues. Germline CDR1 reads MNHEY; CDR2 reads SVGEGT. The CDR3 DNA reads as TGTGCCAGCAGACCGGACGGGACCTACGAGCAGTACTTC. Amino acids: CASRPDGTYEQYF.

The genes are TRBV4-3 and TRBJ2-1; D is possibly TRBD1 (7 bases). Germline V gives CDR1 LGHNA, CDR2 YSLEER. CDR3 length equals 14 residues. The V and J ends lost 1 base and 9 bases respectively, with 13 bases between them. Here the CDR3 reads CASSQVQGGFEQFF. In nucleotides, the CDR3 is TGCGCCAGCAGCCAAGTTCAGGGGGGCTTTGAGCAGTTCTTC.

This clonotype was seen more than once but under ten times. The chain is built from TRBV5-6 and TRBJ1-1; the match to TRBD1 covers 7 bases. Trimming cost V 1 base and J 7 bases; bases outside gene matches: 7. The CDR3 contains 14 residues. Germline V gene sequence: CDR1 SGHDT, CDR2 YYEEEE. The CDR3 sequence is CASSLFPGQFEAFF. CDR3 DNA: TGTGCCAGCAGCTTGTTTCCGGGACAGTTTGAAGCTTTCTTT.

This clonotype appeared many times. This sequence joins TRBV7-6 and TRBJ2-2; 10 nucleotides line up with TRBD2. Germline V lookup: CDR1 SGHVS, CDR2 FNYEAQ. V gave up 5 bases and J gave up 6 bases; unmatched junction bases: 12. The CDR3 spans 17 residues. The CDR3 DNA reads TGTGCCAGCAGCCGAACTCAGCGGGGGGGCCCCCCCGGGGAGCTGTTTTTT. Its protein is CASSRTQRGGPPGELFF.

This clonotype has a handful of counts. This chain links TRBV5-1 with TRBJ2-2, with D perhaps TRBD1 (6 bases). The CDR3 runs 14 residues. V lost 5 bases and J lost 3, with 11 bases in between. In germline, CDR1 is SGHRS, CDR2 YFSETQ. The CDR3 DNA reads as TGCGCCAGCAGGTCCCGGACAGACACCGGGGAGCTGTTTTTT. Its protein product is CASRSRTDTGELFF.

This clonotype was detected a few times. The CDR3 sequence is CASSLKTGSDEQYF. The CDR3 nucleotides read TGTGCCAGCAGCTTAAAAACGGGCTCGGACGAGCAGTACTTC. This chain uses TRBV13 with TRBJ2-7; D is undetermined. From germline, CDR1 is PRHDT and CDR2 FYEKMQ (reference sequence). The CDR3 totals 14 residues. The V end lost 2 bases, the J end lost 5 bases, and 13 bases lay between the germline ends. Full variable domain (outside the CDR3, taken from reference TRBV13 and TRBJ2-7): AAGVIQSPRHLIKEKRETATLKCYPIPRHDTVYWYQQGPGQDPQFLISFYEKMQSDKGSIPDRFSAQQFSDYHSELNMSSLELGDSALYFCASSLKTGSDEQYFGPGTRLTVT.

This clonotype was observed at least ten times. The rearrangement links TRBV5-5 to TRBJ1-6; tentative D call: TRBD1 (5 bases). Germline-derived CDR1 and CDR2 are SGHKS and YYEKEE (reference sequence). The V end lost 4 bases, the J end lost 8 bases, and 19 bases lay between the germline ends. The CDR3 runs to 16 residues. In DNA form, the CDR3 reads TGTGCCAGCAGCCTCAAGACAGACGGGTCCCATTCACCCCTCCACTTT. Its protein is CASSLKTDGSHSPLHF. Complete variable domain (other parts from reference TRBV5-5 and TRBJ1-6): DAGVTQSPTHLIKTRGQQVTLRCSPISGHKSVSWYQQVLGQGPQFIFQYYEKEERGRGNFPDRFSARQFPNYSSELNVNALLLGDSALYLCASSLKTDGSHSPLHFGNGTRLTVT.

This clonotype has ten or more counts. V is TRBV6-1 and J is TRBJ2-3; D is possibly TRBD1 (6 bases). The length of the CDR3 is 15 residues. The V gene lost 3 bases and the J gene lost 3 bases, with 13 bases spanning the gap. Germline CDR1 reads MNHNS; CDR2 reads SASEGT. In nucleotides, the CDR3 is TGTGCCAGCAGTGATGTACAGGGATTAACAGATACGCAGTATTTT. This gives the protein CASSDVQGLTDTQYF.

The rearrangement joins TRBV28 to TRBJ1-4; 9 positions agree with TRBD1. CDR1 MDHEN and CDR2 SYDVKM come from the germline V gene. This CDR3 spans 15 amino acids. The junction had 7 bases not matched to a gene; V was cut back by 5 bases and J by 6 bases. In DNA, the CDR3 is TGTGCCAGCAGTCAACAGGGGGCGAAGGATGAAAAACTGTTTTTT. It codes for CASSQQGAKDEKLFF.

A few counts support this clonotype. The chain links TRBV12-3 or TRBV12-4 to TRBJ2-5, with 11 bases identical to TRBD2. This CDR3 contains 20 residues. Trimming removed 4 bases from V and 2 bases from J; junction bases left unmatched: 18. The CDR3 nucleotides are TGTGCCAGCAGTTCTGCTTTAGCGGGGGGGCCGTTTGGTAGTCAAGAGACCCAGTACTTC. Amino acid sequence: CASSSALAGGPFGSQETQYF.